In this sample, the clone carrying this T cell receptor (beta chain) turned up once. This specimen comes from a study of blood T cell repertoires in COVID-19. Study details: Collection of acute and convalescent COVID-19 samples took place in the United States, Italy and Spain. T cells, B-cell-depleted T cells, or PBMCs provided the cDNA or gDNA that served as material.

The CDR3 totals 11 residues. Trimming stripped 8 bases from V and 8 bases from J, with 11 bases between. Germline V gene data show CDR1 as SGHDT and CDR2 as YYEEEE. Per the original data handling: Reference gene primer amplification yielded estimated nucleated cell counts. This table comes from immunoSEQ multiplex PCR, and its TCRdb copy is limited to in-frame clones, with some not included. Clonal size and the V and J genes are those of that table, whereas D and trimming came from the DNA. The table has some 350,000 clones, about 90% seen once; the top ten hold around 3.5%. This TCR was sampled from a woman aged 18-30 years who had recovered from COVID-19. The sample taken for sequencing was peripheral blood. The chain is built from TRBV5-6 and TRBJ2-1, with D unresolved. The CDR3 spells CASQSFDEQFF. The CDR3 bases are TGTGCCAGTCAGTCTTTTGATGAGCAGTTCTTC.